One sample yielded the 32 T cell receptor beta chains listed below, sequenced in a study of shared clonotypes between healthy human individuals. Measured with immunoSEQ multiplex PCR; TCRdb has only the in-frame clones, and not every one. The profile shows millions of clones, approximately 92% of them singletons. Sequences were obtained from naive CD4+ T cells sorted from blood. Described subset: CD45RA+ positively selected. Receptor source: a man in his late teens or twenties in good health.

The chain recombines TRBV19 with TRBJ2-1, with 8 bases that match TRBD1. V dropped 1 base and J dropped 7; count of bases not matched to a gene: 6. The CDR3 totals 15 residues. CDR1 is LNHDA and CDR2 is SQIVND in the germline V gene (reference sequence). CDR3 in DNA: TGTGCCAGTAGTATAGTGCAGGGGGCTGAGAATGAGCAGTTCTTC. Encoded protein: CASSIVQGAENEQFF.

The chain is built from TRBV6-1 and TRBJ2-7, with 8 bases fitting TRBD1. Looked up from germline, CDR1 is MNHNS and CDR2 is SASEGT. V lost 6 bases and J lost 0; bases outside the gene matches: 7. This CDR3 has 15 residues. The CDR3 here is CASRERQGFSYEQYF. CDR3 nucleotide sequence: TGTGCCAGCAGGGAAAGACAGGGGTTCTCCTACGAGCAGTACTTC.

This clone was picked up one time. This sample also contains other DNA sequences that code for the same CDR3. J is TRBJ1-4 and V is TRBV10-3, with a weak D call TRBD1 (5 bases). The germline V gene encodes CDR1 ENHRY and CDR2 SYGVKD. The CDR3 is 14 residues long. V dropped 3 bases and J dropped 2 bases, with 7 bases sitting between them. CDR3: CAISERGTNEKLFF. The CDR3 nucleotides read TGTGCCATCAGTGAAAGGGGCACTAATGAAAAACTGTTTTTT.

The chain carries TRBV25-1 and TRBJ2-1; D possibly uses TRBD1 or TRBD2 (5 bases each). This CDR3 comprises 14 residues. Germline-derived CDR1 and CDR2 are MGHDK and SYGVNS. V lost 3 bases and J 3 bases, leaving 9 bases between the germline ends. DNA of the CDR3: TGTGCCAGCAGTGAGGGGGAGAGCTACAATGAGCAGTTCTTC. Amino acids: CASSEGESYNEQFF.

CDR3 sequence: CASSSRARAQPQHF. CDR3 sequence (DNA): TGTGCCAGCAGCTCCCGGGCTCGGGCTCAGCCCCAGCATTTT. The chain uses TRBV21-1 and TRBJ1-5. TRBV21-1 is noted as a pseudogene. This CDR3 is 14 amino acids long.

The chain is built from TRBV28 and TRBJ1-5; maybe TRBD1 (5 bases). The CDR3 sequence is 17 residues long. Per the germline V gene, CDR1 is MDHEN and CDR2 is SYDVKM. The ends were cut back, 7 bases at V and 0 bases at J, with 19 bases in the middle. CDR3 amino acids: CASNVGPGINSNQPQHF. CDR3 DNA: TGTGCCAGCAATGTTGGGCCAGGGATCAATAGCAATCAGCCCCAGCATTTT.

The chain is built from TRBV6-1 and TRBJ2-7, with no clear D. The CDR3 covers 12 residues. Trimming took off 1 base at V and 3 bases at J, with 4 bases between the two ends. CDR1 is MNHNS, CDR2 SASEGT, per germline. The CDR3 bases are TGTGCCAGCAGTGAAGTGAACTACGAGCAGTACTTC. Its translation: CASSEVNYEQYF.

This clone was counted only a few times. In DNA, the CDR3 is TGTGCCAGCAGTGATCGCCAGGTGGGAAACACCATATATTTT. As protein: CASSDRQVGNTIYF. The chain has TRBV6-1 and TRBJ1-3; D unclear. Per the germline V gene, CDR1 is MNHNS and CDR2 is SASEGT. The CDR3 runs 14 residues. V gave up 3 bases and J gave up 4 bases, with 10 bases separating them.

The CDR3 region is CASSEGGARVTQYF. CDR3 coding DNA: TGCGCCAGCTCTGAAGGGGGAGCGAGGGTGACCCAGTACTTC. This rearrangement joins TRBV10-1 to TRBJ2-5; TRBD1 is a possible D gene (6 bases). The CDR3 runs 14 residues. Trimming cost V 8 bases and J 7 bases, with 20 bases left between them. CDR1 and CDR2 from the germline V gene are WNHNN and SYGVQD (reference sequence).

A single count supports this clone. The rearrangement joins TRBV11-2 to TRBJ2-3; TRBD2 agrees at 7 bases. V shed 5 bases, J shed 3 bases, and the junction held 5 bases outside the gene matches. Germline assignment: CDR1 SGHAT and CDR2 FQNNGV. The length of the CDR3 is 14 residues. CDR3 in amino acids: CASSVGLGTDTQYF. The CDR3 nucleotides read TGTGCCAGCAGCGTTGGACTAGGAACAGATACGCAGTATTTT.

The chain is built from TRBV7-6 and TRBJ1-1; 9 nucleotides match TRBD1. The germline gives CDR1 SGHVS, CDR2 FNYEAQ. The V gene end was trimmed by 0 bases and the J gene end by 4 bases; junction bases not matched to a gene: 0. This CDR3 region has 14 residues. The CDR3 spells CASSLADRGTEAFF. CDR3 in DNA: TGTGCCAGCAGCTTAGCGGACAGGGGCACTGAAGCTTTCTTT. Based on the CDR3 plus reference TRBV7-6 and TRBJ1-1, the full variable domain is GAGVSQSPRYKVTKRGQDVALRCDPISGHVSLYWYRQALGQGPEFLTYFNYEAQQDKSGLPNDRFSAERPEGSISTLTIQRTEQRDSAMYRCASSLADRGTEAFFGQGTRLTVV.

Worth noting for this clone: The same CDR3 also results from other DNA sequences found in this sample. The rearrangement joins TRBV7-2 to TRBJ1-5; D gene unclear. Looked up from germline, CDR1 is SGHTA and CDR2 is FQGNSA. The CDR3 consists of 13 residues. Trimming took 3 bases from V and 1 from J, leaving 4 bases between them. The CDR3 loop is CASSLSSNQPQHF. CDR3 sequence (DNA): TGTGCCAGCAGCTTGTCCAGCAATCAGCCCCAGCATTTT.

This clone showed up just once. The chain couples TRBV5-4 to TRBJ2-3, with TRBD2 matching 7 bases. V was pared by 0 bases and J by 3 bases, with 4 bases of the junction left unmatched. The CDR3 is made up of 15 amino acids. CDR1 is SGHNT and CDR2 is YYREEE in the germline V gene (reference sequence). The CDR3 region has the DNA TGTGCCAGCAGCTTGGAACTAGCGAGTACAGATACGCAGTATTTT. As protein: CASSLELASTDTQYF.

This clone has only a few counts. The genes are TRBV28 and TRBJ1-5; 7 bases line up with TRBD1. The CDR3 runs 14 residues. The V gene's germline CDR1 is MDHEN and CDR2 SYDVKM. Germline trimming cut 7 bases from V and 6 bases from J; bases unmatched to any gene: 9. CDR3 sequence: CASTETGPTQPQHF. The CDR3 DNA reads as TGTGCCAGCACCGAGACAGGGCCGACTCAGCCCCAGCATTTT.

The genes are TRBV11-2 and TRBJ1-2, with TRBD1 matching over 10 bases. Germline CDR1 SGHAT, CDR2 FQNNGV. Trimming at V came to 5 bases and at J to 7 bases, leaving 7 bases not matched to a gene. This CDR3 is 14 amino acids long. CDR3 DNA: TGTGCCAGCAGCGCTGGACAGGGGGAGAGTGGCTACACCTTC. This gives the protein CASSAGQGESGYTF. Based on the CDR3 plus reference TRBV11-2 and TRBJ1-2, the full variable domain is EAGVAQSPRYKIIEKRQSVAFWCNPISGHATLYWYQQILGQGPKLLIQFQNNGVVDDSQLPKDRFSAERLKGVDSTLKIQPAKLEDSAVYLCASSAGQGESGYTFGSGTRLTVV.

This clone was recorded once. The chain recombines TRBV4-2 with TRBJ2-2; 11 bases are a match to TRBD2. The CDR3 length is 18 residues. V shed 0 bases and J 5 bases; nucleotides not matched to a gene: 8. Germline CDR1 reads LGHNA; CDR2 reads YNFKEQ. CDR3 in DNA: TGTGCCAGCAGCCAAGATCGAAGGCTAGCGGGAGGTACCGGGGAGCTGTTTTTT. Amino acids: CASSQDRRLAGGTGELFF.

The gene calls are TRBV30 and TRBJ2-7; no reliable D call. CDR3 length equals 12 residues. Germline assignment: CDR1 GTSNPN and CDR2 SVGIG (reference sequence). Trimming stripped 4 bases from V and 2 bases from J, with 9 bases between. In DNA form, the CDR3 reads TGTGCCTGGAAAGGCCTTACCTACGAGCAGTACTTC. It codes for CAWKGLTYEQYF.

As for this clone: The same CDR3 also results from other DNA sequences found in this sample. V and J are TRBV9 and TRBJ1-6; no clear D gene. CDR1 SGDLS and CDR2 YYNGEE come from the germline V gene. This CDR3 is 15 amino acids long. Trimming pared 7 bases from V and 0 bases from J, leaving 11 bases between. CDR3 loop: CASSPESSYNSPLHF. The CDR3 nucleotides read TGTGCCAGCTCCCCAGAGAGCTCCTATAATTCACCCCTCCACTTT. The variable domain in full, completed from reference TRBV9 and TRBJ1-6, reads DSGVTQTPKHLITATGQRVTLRCSPRSGDLSVYWYQQSLDQGLQFLIQYYNGEERAKGNILERFSAQQFPDLHSELNLSSLELGDSALYFCASSPESSYNSPLHFGNGTRLTVT.

This sequence joins TRBV6-6 and TRBJ2-2; 12 bases are shared with TRBD2. CDR3 length: 16 amino acids. CDR1 is MNHNY, CDR2 SVGAGI, per germline (reference sequence). J gave up 5 bases and V 6 bases, and 7 bases lay outside the gene matches. CDR3 sequence (DNA): TGTGCCAGCAGGCCTAGCGGGGGGGCGGAAACCGGGGAGCTGTTTTTT. This codes for CASRPSGGAETGELFF.

The count of this clone is one. This chain joins TRBV7-9 and TRBJ1-5; 9 bases agree with TRBD1. Germline CDR1 reads SEHNR; CDR2 reads FQNEAQ (reference sequence). CDR3 size: 16 residues. V gave up 2 bases and J gave up 9 bases; unmatched junction bases: 11. CDR3 in DNA: TGTGCCAGCAGCTTAATGATAGGACAGGGGCCTGGGCCCCAGCATTTT. The encoded protein is CASSLMIGQGPGPQHF.

J is TRBJ1-3 and V is TRBV5-6, with TRBD1 identical over 9 bases. The V gene's germline CDR1 is SGHDT and CDR2 YYEEEE. Unmatched junction bases numbered 3, after V lost 4 bases and J lost 4 bases. The CDR3 covers 14 residues. For the CDR3, the DNA is TGTGCCAGCAGCAGGGACAGGGCGGGAAACACCATATATTTT. It is translated as CASSRDRAGNTIYF. Combining the CDR3 with reference TRBV5-6 and TRBJ1-3 gives the whole variable domain DAGVTQSPTHLIKTRGQQVTLRCSPKSGHDTVSWYQQALGQGPQFIFQYYEEEERQRGNFPDRFSGHQFPNYSSELNVNALLLGDSALYLCASSRDRAGNTIYFGEGSWLTVV.

The chain couples TRBV28 to TRBJ2-5; 8 nucleotides agree with TRBD1. Germline V CDR1 and CDR2: MDHEN, SYDVKM. This CDR3 is built from 14 residues. V gave up 5 bases and J gave up 5 bases; unmatched junction bases: 7. The CDR3 loop reads CASSTRTGRETQYF. CDR3 DNA: TGTGCCAGCAGTACCCGGACAGGGCGGGAGACCCAGTACTTC. The full variable domain, rest sourced from reference TRBV28 and TRBJ2-5, is DVKVTQSSRYLVKRTGEKVFLECVQDMDHENMFWYRQDPGLGLRLIYFSYDVKMKEKGDIPEGYSVSREKKERFSLILESASTNQTSMYLCASSTRTGRETQYFGPGTRLLVL.

This chain links TRBV6-5 with TRBJ2-7; D might be TRBD1 (5 bases). Germline V gene sequence: CDR1 MNHEY, CDR2 SVGAGI. This CDR3 is 16 amino acids long. V was trimmed by 3 bases and J by 2 bases, leaving 17 bases between them. The CDR3 nucleotides read TGTGCCAGCAGTTATACAGGCGGCGGCGGTACCTACGAGCAGTACTTC. Amino acids: CASSYTGGGGTYEQYF.

A single count supports this clone. V and J are TRBV29-1 and TRBJ2-5; D perhaps matches TRBD1 (6 bases). V lost 6 bases and J lost 5, with 13 bases in between. The CDR3 sequence is 12 residues long. Germline V lookup: CDR1 SQVTM, CDR2 ANQGSEA. CDR3 sequence (DNA): TGCAGCGTCGGACAGATCGGGGAGACCCAGTACTTC. This gives the protein CSVGQIGETQYF. Full variable domain (outside the CDR3, taken from reference TRBV29-1 and TRBJ2-5): SAVISQKPSRDICQRGTSLTIQCQVDSQVTMMFWYRQQPGQSLTLIATANQGSEATYESGFVIDKFPISRPNLTFSTLTVSNMSPEDSSIYLCSVGQIGETQYFGPGTRLLVL.

In this sample, this clone turned up a few times. The J gene is TRBJ1-2, the V gene TRBV5-4, with D uncertain. Trimming shortened V by 4 bases and J by 2 bases, and 12 bases separated the two germline ends. Looked up from germline, CDR1 is SGHNT and CDR2 is YYREEE (reference sequence). CDR3 length: 14 residues. Written as DNA, the CDR3 is TGTGCCAGCAGCCGTTTTCGGGAAAACTATGGCTACACCTTC. It yields the protein CASSRFRENYGYTF.

This sequence joins TRBV28 and TRBJ2-5, with D possibly being TRBD1 or TRBD2 (6 bases each). Germline V gene sequence: CDR1 MDHEN, CDR2 SYDVKM. Trimming took off 2 bases at V and 5 bases at J, with 12 bases between the two ends. CDR3 length: 14 amino acids. The CDR3 spells CASSLPRGRETQYF. CDR3 coding DNA: TGTGCCAGCAGTTTACCTAGGGGGAGGGAGACCCAGTACTTC.

This chain uses TRBV5-4 with TRBJ2-7; D is unresolved. The CDR3 is 13 amino acids. CDR1 is SGHNT and CDR2 is YYREEE in the germline V gene (reference sequence). V lost 2 bases, J lost 11 bases, and 17 bases lay in between. The CDR3 DNA reads as TGTGCCAGCAGCTTACAAGGGTATAATGAGGAGTACTTC. Its translation: CASSLQGYNEEYF.

A single count supports this clone. V is TRBV10-1 and J is TRBJ1-1; D is perhaps TRBD1 (5 bases). Germline CDR1 WNHNN, CDR2 SYGVQD (reference sequence). V lost 5 bases and J 0 bases, leaving 13 bases between the germline ends. The CDR3 is 15 residues long. CDR3 nucleotides: TGCGCCAGCAGTATCGGGGGGGGAATGAACACTGAAGCTTTCTTT. This codes for CASSIGGGMNTEAFF.

The CDR3 protein is CASSRLAGRVTDTQYF. The CDR3 nucleotides read TGTGCCAGCAGCCGCTTAGCGGGAAGGGTGACAGATACGCAGTATTTT. V and J are TRBV7-9 and TRBJ2-3, with 8 bases fitting TRBD2. V was pared by 5 bases and J by 3 bases, with 10 bases of the junction left unmatched. Germline CDR1 and CDR2: SEHNR and FQNEAQ (reference sequence). The CDR3 length is 16 residues. The full variable domain, its missing parts supplied by reference TRBV7-9 and TRBJ2-3, is DTGVSQNPRHKITKRGQNVTFRCDPISEHNRLYWYRQTLGQGPEFLTYFQNEAQLEKSRLLSDRFSAERPKGSFSTLEIQRTEQGDSAMYLCASSRLAGRVTDTQYFGPGTRLTVL.

The V call is TRBV6-1, the J call TRBJ1-2, with D hard to call. CDR1 MNHNS and CDR2 SASEGT come from the germline V gene. V was shortened by 0 bases and J by 6 bases, with 11 bases between the two germline ends. The CDR3 sequence is 14 residues long. CDR3 nucleotides: TGTGCCAGCAGTGAAGCTGGCAGGACCAATGGCTACACCTTC. It translates to CASSEAGRTNGYTF.

The CDR3 coding sequence is TGTGCCAGCAGTTTTATTGGCAATCAGCCCCAGCATTTT. This gives the protein CASSFIGNQPQHF. The J gene is TRBJ1-5, the V gene TRBV28; D unresolved. Germline CDR1 and CDR2: MDHEN and SYDVKM. The CDR3 sequence is 13 residues long. The V end lost 3 bases, the J end lost 2 bases, and 5 bases lay between the germline ends.

The CDR3 here is CASSLRTDSNEKLFF. For the CDR3, the DNA is TGCGCCAGCAGCCTCCGGACAGACTCTAATGAAAAACTGTTTTTT. This sequence joins TRBV5-1 and TRBJ1-4; TRBD1 is a possible D gene (6 bases). The germline V and J ends were trimmed by 4 bases and 3 bases, with 13 bases remaining between them. The germline V gene encodes CDR1 SGHRS and CDR2 YFSETQ. The CDR3 is made up of 15 amino acids.